This T cell receptor (beta chain) derives from a study of blood T cell repertoires in COVID-19. Study-level information: Acute and convalescent COVID-19 samples came from the United States, Italy and Spain. T cells, B-cell-depleted T cells, or PBMCs provided the cDNA or gDNA that served as material.

Per the original data handling: Counts of nucleated cells, estimated from reference gene primer amplification, were obtained. Some clones are missing from TCRdb's copy, which holds only in-frame ones; the method was immunoSEQ multiplex PCR. That table supplies the V and J calls and clone size; D and trimming were determined from the DNA. The sample lists 140,000 to 150,000 clones; approximately 80% were seen once. This TCR came from a man between 60 and 70 years old with active or convalescent COVID-19. The specimen sequenced was peripheral blood.

The chain's CDR3 is CASSSWVQGYTF. The CDR3 region has the DNA TGTGCCAGCAGCTCGTGGGTACAGGGCTACACCTTC. The chain employs TRBV11-2 and TRBJ1-2; no reliable D call. The V gene lost 4 bases and the J gene lost 8 bases, with 11 bases spanning the gap. Germline CDR1 is SGHAT and CDR2 is FQNNGV. CDR3 length equals 12 residues.